This entry concerns a single T cell receptor beta chain. This entry comes from a study of shared clonotypes between healthy human individuals. Repertoires were generated with immunoSEQ multiplex PCR, while TCRdb's copy carries only in-frame clones and drops some. The sample includes roughly 2.4 million clones, 95% of them seen just once. From germline, CDR1 is DFQATT and CDR2 SNEGSKA (reference sequence). The CDR3 length is 11 residues. Trimming took 7 bases from V and 2 from J, leaving 9 bases between them. The clonotype originates from a man between 18 and 29 years old in good health. Sequencing was done on a sample of naive CD4+ T cells sorted from blood. Subset indicated: CD45RA+ positively selected. The rearrangement joins TRBV20-1 to TRBJ2-7; TRBD1 might be the D (6 bases). CDR3 in DNA: TGCAGTGGTAACAGGGCCTACGAGCAGTACTTC. Its translation: CSGNRAYEQYF.